This section outlines one TCR beta chain sequence together with its context. The data were taken from a study of blood T cell repertoires in COVID-19. Overall study context: Whether acute or convalescent, the COVID-19 samples came from the United States, Italy and Spain. T cells, B-cell-depleted T cells, or PBMCs supplied cDNA or gDNA.

In the original processing: It was from reference gene primer amplification that nucleated cell counts were estimated. The repertoire was sequenced with immunoSEQ multiplex PCR; TCRdb's copy has only in-frame clones and lacks some. That table is the source of V, J and clone size, and D and trimming were worked out from the DNA. The sample comprises approximately 120,000 clones, more than 70% of which are singletons, and less than 2% rests with the top ten. The sample comprised peripheral blood. The clonotype was recovered from a human donor in a cohort sampled during active COVID-19.

The CDR3 DNA follows: TGTGCCAGCAGCTTAGTTGAGACAGGGAGTTACTACGAGCAGTACTTC. Its protein is CASSLVETGSYYEQYF. V usage is TRBV11-2 and J usage is TRBJ2-7, with TRBD1 matching 7 bases. J was trimmed by 3 bases and V by 1 base; bases with no gene match: 9. The CDR3 length is 16 residues. CDR1 is SGHAT and CDR2 is FQNNGV in the germline V gene.